This TCR beta chain derives from a study of PD-1 blockade in classical Hodgkin lymphoma. The germline V and J ends were trimmed by 0 bases and 3 bases, with 10 bases remaining between them. Germline V gene data show CDR1 as KGHSH and CDR2 as LQKENI. There are 15 residues in the CDR3. Sequencing was performed with immunoSEQ multiplex PCR; in TCRdb, only in-frame clones are kept and a portion is missing. Of about 37,000 clones detected, about 80% appear once; the ten largest clones hold 15% to 20%. This clone was seen a single time. Every one of the patients relapsed after autologous stem cell transplantation (brentuximab vedotin exposure was variable).

This clonotype was sampled from a human donor with classical Hodgkin lymphoma. The rearrangement uses TRBV18 and TRBJ2-3, with D possibly matching TRBD1 (5 bases). Sample: peripheral blood mononuclear cells (PBMCs), taken before the second cycle of nivolumab. DNA for the CDR3: TGTGCCAGCTCACCACCTTTCCAGGGAACAGATACGCAGTATTTT. Translated, it gives CASSPPFQGTDTQYF. Full variable domain (outside the CDR3, taken from reference TRBV18 and TRBJ2-3): NAGVMQNPRHLVRRRGQEARLRCSPMKGHSHVYWYRQLPEEGLKFMVYLQKENIIDESGMPKERFSAEFPKEGPSILRIQQVVRGDSAAYFCASSPPFQGTDTQYFGPGTRLTVL.